This T cell receptor (beta chain) was captured by sequencing in a study of T-cell memory formation after mild COVID-19. Study summary: In these data, TCR clusters were largely donor specific.

The study's findings and limits: Memory cells collected pre-infection included some clones that later responded, suggesting cross-reactive memory joined. Shrinking CD4+ clones were chiefly CM and EM; CD8+ ones were chiefly EMRA. Contracting clones from day 15 to 85 had balanced CD4/CD8; later expanders favoured CD4+.

The CDR3 has 16 residues. V lost 4 bases and J lost 5; bases outside the gene matches: 8. The germline V gene encodes CDR1 KGHDR and CDR2 SFDVKD. This clonotype showed up just a few times. The antigen is not known. MiXCR was run by TCRdb on the 5' RACE reads, yielding one entry per CDR3 protein. The data show 150,000 to 200,000 distinct CDR3 sequences, roughly 30% seen once. Sample: PBMCs or a T cell subset sorted from them (not recorded which). The V gene is TRBV24-1, the J gene TRBJ2-1; TRBD2 matches 9 bases. The sequence derives from an adult woman who had mild COVID-19 (a few samples of this study predate the infection). Cell type and time point are not known. The CDR3 loop reads CATSDRRKREDNEQFF. The CDR3 region has the DNA TGTGCCACCAGTGACCGAAGAAAGCGGGAGGACAATGAGCAGTTCTTC.